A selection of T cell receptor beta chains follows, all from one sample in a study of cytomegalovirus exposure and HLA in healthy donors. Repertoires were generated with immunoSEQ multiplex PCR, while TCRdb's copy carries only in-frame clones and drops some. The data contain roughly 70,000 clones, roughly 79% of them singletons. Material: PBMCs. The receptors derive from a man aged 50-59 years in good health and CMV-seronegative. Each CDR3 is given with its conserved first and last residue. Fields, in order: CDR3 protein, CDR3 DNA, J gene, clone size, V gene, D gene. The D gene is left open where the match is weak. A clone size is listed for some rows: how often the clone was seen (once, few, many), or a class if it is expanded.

CAWSLTAGANVLTF | TGTGCCTGGAGTCTTACGGCTGGGGCCAACGTCCTGACTTTC | TRBJ2-6 | NA | TRBV30 | NA
CATSRDGGGRQETQYF | TGTGCCACCAGCAGAGATGGGGGAGGGCGCCAAGAGACCCAGTACTTC | TRBJ2-5 | NA | TRBV15 | TRBD2
CASSPLGASGGHEQFF | TGCGCCAGCAGCCCGCTGGGGGCTAGCGGGGGCCATGAGCAGTTCTTC | TRBJ2-1 | NA | TRBV5-1 | TRBD2
CASTPGSSYEQYF | TGCGCCAGCACCCCTGGGAGCTCCTACGAGCAGTACTTC | TRBJ2-7 | once | TRBV10-2 | NA
CASSLLRGTGELFF | TGTGCCAGCAGCTTATTACGCGGAACCGGGGAGCTGTTTTTT | TRBJ2-2 | NA | TRBV7-2 | NA
CASSYRQGLLGYTF | TGTGCCAGCAGCTACCGACAGGGCCTTCTTGGCTACACCTTC | TRBJ1-2 | NA | TRBV2 | TRBD1
CASSLDYFQETQYF | TGTGCCAGCAGCTTGGACTACTTCCAAGAGACCCAGTACTTC | TRBJ2-5 | NA | TRBV5-4 | NA
CASSYPGRAGEQYF | TGTGCCAGCAGTTACCCCGGGAGGGCGGGGGAGCAGTACTTC | TRBJ2-7 | NA | TRBV6-5 | TRBD2
CASSELLLGDVDTGELFF | TGCGCCAGCAGTGAGCTGCTACTAGGAGACGTCGACACCGGGGAGCTGTTTTTT | TRBJ2-2 | NA | TRBV10-2 | NA
CAWSIEVVYGTDTQYF | TGTGCCTGGAGTATCGAGGTAGTGTACGGCACAGATACGCAGTATTTT | TRBJ2-3 | once | TRBV30 | NA
CASSPLGDRIRGEQYF | TGTGCCAGCAGCCCCTTAGGAGACAGGATCAGGGGCGAGCAGTACTTC | TRBJ2-7 | NA | TRBV11-1 | NA